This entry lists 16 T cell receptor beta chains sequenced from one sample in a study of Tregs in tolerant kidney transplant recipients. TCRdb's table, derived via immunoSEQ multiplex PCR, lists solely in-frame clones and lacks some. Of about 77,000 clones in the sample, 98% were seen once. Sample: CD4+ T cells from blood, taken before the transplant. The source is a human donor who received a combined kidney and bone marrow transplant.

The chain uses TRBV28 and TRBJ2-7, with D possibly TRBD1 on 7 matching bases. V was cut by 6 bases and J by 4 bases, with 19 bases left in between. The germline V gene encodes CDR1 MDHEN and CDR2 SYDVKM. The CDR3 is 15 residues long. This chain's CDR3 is CASRDDRAGNYEQYF. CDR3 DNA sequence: TGTGCCAGCAGAGACGACAGGGCGGGGAATTACGAGCAGTACTTC.

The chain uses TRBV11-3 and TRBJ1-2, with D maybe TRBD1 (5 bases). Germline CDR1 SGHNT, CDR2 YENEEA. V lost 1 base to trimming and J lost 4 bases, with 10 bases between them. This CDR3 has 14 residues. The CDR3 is CASSLAWGLYGYTF. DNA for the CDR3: TGTGCCAGCAGCTTAGCGTGGGGCCTCTATGGCTACACCTTC. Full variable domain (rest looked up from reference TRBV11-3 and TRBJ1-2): EAGVVQSPRYKIIEKKQPVAFWCNPISGHNTLYWYLQNLGQGPELLIRYENEEAVDDSQLPKDRFSAERLKGVDSTLKIQPAELGDSAVYLCASSLAWGLYGYTFGSGTRLTVV.

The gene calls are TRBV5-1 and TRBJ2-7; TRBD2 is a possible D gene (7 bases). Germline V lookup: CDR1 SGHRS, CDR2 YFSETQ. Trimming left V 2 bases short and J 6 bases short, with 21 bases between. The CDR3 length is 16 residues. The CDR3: CASSFPLAGRGGEQYF. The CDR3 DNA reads TGCGCCAGCAGCTTCCCGCTTGCGGGTAGGGGGGGCGAGCAGTACTTC.

DNA of the CDR3: TGTGCCAGTAAAAGCAGCCCGGGGGAGACCCAGTACTTC. Protein product: CASKSSPGETQYF. The rearrangement joins TRBV19 to TRBJ2-5; D is possibly TRBD2 (5 bases). The CDR3 has 13 amino acids. Per germline, CDR1 LNHDA and CDR2 SQIVND (reference sequence). V was pared by 7 bases and J by 5 bases, with 14 bases between.

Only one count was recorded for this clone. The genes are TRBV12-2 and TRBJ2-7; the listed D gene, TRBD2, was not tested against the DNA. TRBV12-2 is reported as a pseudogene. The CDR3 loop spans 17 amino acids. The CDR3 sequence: CASRLWGLAGFIYEQYF. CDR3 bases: TGTGCAAGTCGCTTATGGGGACTAGCGGGGTTCATCTACGAGCAGTACTTC.

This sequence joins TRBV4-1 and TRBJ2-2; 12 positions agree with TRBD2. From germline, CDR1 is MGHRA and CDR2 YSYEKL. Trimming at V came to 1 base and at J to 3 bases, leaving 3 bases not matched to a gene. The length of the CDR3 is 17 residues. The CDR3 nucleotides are TGCGCCAGCAGCCAAGGGCTAGCGGGAGGGTACACCGGGGAGCTGTTTTTT. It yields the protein CASSQGLAGGYTGELFF.

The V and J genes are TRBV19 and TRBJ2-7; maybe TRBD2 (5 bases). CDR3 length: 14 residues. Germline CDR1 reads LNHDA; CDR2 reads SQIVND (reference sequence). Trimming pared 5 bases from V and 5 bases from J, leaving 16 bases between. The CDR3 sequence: CASSRVASNHEQYF. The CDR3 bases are TGTGCCAGTAGTCGGGTAGCGAGTAACCACGAGCAGTACTTC.

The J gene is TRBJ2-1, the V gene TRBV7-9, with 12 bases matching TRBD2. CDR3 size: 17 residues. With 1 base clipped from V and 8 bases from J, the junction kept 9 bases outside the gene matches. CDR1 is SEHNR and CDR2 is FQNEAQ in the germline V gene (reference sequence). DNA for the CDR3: TGTGCCAGCAGCTTAGACCTAGCGGGGGGGCCTCGGGATGAGCAGTTCTTC. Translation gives CASSLDLAGGPRDEQFF.

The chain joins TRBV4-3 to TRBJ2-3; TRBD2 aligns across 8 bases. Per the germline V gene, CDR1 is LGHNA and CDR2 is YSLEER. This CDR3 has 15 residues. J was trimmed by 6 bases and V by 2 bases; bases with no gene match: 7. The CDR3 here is CASSQLGLASDTQYF. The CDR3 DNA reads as TGCGCCAGCAGCCAACTAGGACTAGCCTCCGATACGCAGTATTTT.

The chain's CDR3 is CSASYQETQYF. The CDR3 DNA reads as TGCAGTGCTAGTTATCAAGAGACCCAGTACTTC. J is TRBJ2-5 and V is TRBV20-1; D gene uncertain. The germline V gene encodes CDR1 DFQATT and CDR2 SNEGSKA (reference sequence). The germline V and J ends were trimmed by 3 bases and 2 bases, with 4 bases remaining between them. The length of the CDR3 is 11 residues.

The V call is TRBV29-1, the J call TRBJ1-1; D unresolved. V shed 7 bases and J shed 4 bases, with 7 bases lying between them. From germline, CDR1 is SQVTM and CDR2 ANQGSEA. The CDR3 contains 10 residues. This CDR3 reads CSAQSTEAFF. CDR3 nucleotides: TGCAGCGCACAGAGCACTGAAGCTTTCTTT.

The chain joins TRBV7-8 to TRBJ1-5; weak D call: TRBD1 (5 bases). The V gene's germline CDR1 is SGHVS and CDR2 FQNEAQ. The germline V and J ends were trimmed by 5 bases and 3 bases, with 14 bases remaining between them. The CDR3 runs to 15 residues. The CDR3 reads CASSASSQVNQPQHF. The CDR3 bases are TGTGCCAGCAGCGCATCATCACAGGTCAATCAGCCCCAGCATTTT.

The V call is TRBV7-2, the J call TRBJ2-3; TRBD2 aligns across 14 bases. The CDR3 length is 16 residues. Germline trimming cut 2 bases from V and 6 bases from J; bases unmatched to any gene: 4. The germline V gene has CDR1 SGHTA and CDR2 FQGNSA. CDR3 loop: CASSLRTSGGMDTQYF. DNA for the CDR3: TGTGCCAGCAGCTTACGGACTAGCGGGGGGATGGATACGCAGTATTTT.

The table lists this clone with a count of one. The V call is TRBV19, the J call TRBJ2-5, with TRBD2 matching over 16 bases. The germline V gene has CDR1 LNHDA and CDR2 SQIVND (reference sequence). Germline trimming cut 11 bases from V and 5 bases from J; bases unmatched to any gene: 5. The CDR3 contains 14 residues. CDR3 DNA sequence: TGTGCCGCCGGGACTAGCGGGAGGGGGGAGACCCAGTACTTC. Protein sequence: CAAGTSGRGETQYF.

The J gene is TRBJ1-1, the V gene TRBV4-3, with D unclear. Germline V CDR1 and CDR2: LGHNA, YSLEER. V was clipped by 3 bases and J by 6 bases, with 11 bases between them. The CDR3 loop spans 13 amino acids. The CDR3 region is CASSHLREAEAFF. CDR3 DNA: TGCGCCAGCAGCCACTTAAGGGAGGCTGAAGCTTTCTTT.

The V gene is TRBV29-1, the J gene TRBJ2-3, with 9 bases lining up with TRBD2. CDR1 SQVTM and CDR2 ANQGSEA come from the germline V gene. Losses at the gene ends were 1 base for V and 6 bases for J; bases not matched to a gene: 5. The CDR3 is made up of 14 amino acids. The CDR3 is CSVEVGRGGDTQYF. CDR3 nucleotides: TGCAGCGTTGAAGTCGGGCGGGGGGGGGATACGCAGTATTTT.